The 29 T cell receptor beta chains below come from one sample, sequenced in a study of CD8 T cells in ankylosing spondylitis. Study observations and caveats: Seemingly characteristic of ankylosing spondylitis blood was a TCR beta motif consisting of about 8 highly homologous variants.

Their recognized antigens are unknown. TCRdb called the 5' RACE reads again in MiXCR, with one record for every CDR3 protein. The sample holds around 490,000 distinct CDR3 sequences, approximately 5% seen once. The sample comprised blood, either unsorted or a sorted T cell fraction (not recorded which). Receptors were obtained from a male donor with ankylosing spondylitis.

Ten or more counts support this clonotype. V and J are TRBV28 and TRBJ2-3; TRBD1 is a possible D gene (6 bases). Germline V gene lookup returns CDR1 MDHEN and CDR2 SYDVKM. The CDR3 has 11 amino acids. The CDR3 DNA reads TGTGCGGCTGGGGGCCTCTATACGCAGTATTTT. Encoded protein: CAAGGLYTQYF.

This clonotype was recorded many times. V gene TRBV29-1 combines with J gene TRBJ2-1; D tentatively reads TRBD1 or TRBD2 (7 bases each). The CDR3 spans 14 residues. The V end was cut by 7 bases, the J end by 4 bases, with 17 bases between. Germline V gives CDR1 SQVTM, CDR2 ANQGSEA. CDR3 bases: TGCAGCGCCCAGCGGGACAGACTTTACAATGAGCAGTTCTTC. Its translation: CSAQRDRLYNEQFF.

This clonotype was seen only a few times. The rearrangement joins TRBV12-3 or TRBV12-4 to TRBJ2-7, with 8 bases aligning to TRBD1. J gave up 3 bases and V 6 bases, and 7 bases lay outside the gene matches. The CDR3 contains 14 residues. DNA for the CDR3: TGTGCCAGCAGCACAGGGGGAGTGGGCTACGAGCAGTACTTC. It translates to CASSTGGVGYEQYF.

This clonotype was recorded many times. J is TRBJ1-1 and V is TRBV12-3 or TRBV12-4; D call uncertain. V was shortened by 3 bases and J by 12 bases, with 17 bases between the two germline ends. The CDR3 sequence is 13 residues long. CDR3 loop: CASSFFSSRLPFF. CDR3 sequence (DNA): TGTGCCAGCAGTTTTTTCTCATCGAGACTACCTTTCTTT.

The rearrangement uses TRBV3-1 and TRBJ2-3, with TRBD1 as a possible D gene (6 bases). The CDR3 totals 15 residues. Trimming stripped 8 bases from V and 0 bases from J, with 15 bases between. Germline V lookup: CDR1 LGHDT, CDR2 YNNKEL (reference sequence). The CDR3 loop reads CASSQQGPSTDTQYF. The CDR3 DNA reads TGTGCCAGCTCCCAACAGGGCCCGAGCACAGATACGCAGTATTTT.

This clonotype was counted once. V is TRBV2 and J is TRBJ2-6; D gene unclear. Looked up from germline, CDR1 is SNHLY and CDR2 is FYNNEI. CDR3 length: 17 residues. The V end was cut by 3 bases, the J end by 2 bases, with 14 bases between. The CDR3 sequence: CASSEQVFGTGANVLTF. The CDR3 DNA reads as TGTGCCAGCAGTGAGCAGGTTTTCGGAACTGGGGCCAACGTCCTGACTTTC.

This clonotype was picked up many times. The rearrangement uses TRBV5-1 and TRBJ2-7; TRBD2 agrees at 11 bases. Trimming at V came to 8 bases and at J to 3 bases, leaving 7 bases not matched to a gene. Germline values: CDR1 SGHRS, CDR2 YFSETQ. The CDR3 consists of 14 residues. The CDR3 DNA follows: TGCGCCAGTTCCGGGACTAGCGGAAACTACGAGCAGTACTTC. Its translation is CASSGTSGNYEQYF.

The chain recombines TRBV7-8 with TRBJ2-7; TRBD2 might be the D (6 bases). CDR1 and CDR2 (germline): SGHVS, FQNEAQ. Deletions cut 1 base from V and 4 bases from J, with 11 bases between. The CDR3 length is 14 residues. DNA for the CDR3: TGTGCCAGCAGCTTAGAGCGGGCCGGGTACGAGCAGTACTTC. It yields the protein CASSLERAGYEQYF.

V usage is TRBV5-5 and J usage is TRBJ2-5, with a tentative D call TRBD2 (6 bases). CDR3 length: 13 residues. The germline V gene encodes CDR1 SGHKS and CDR2 YYEKEE (reference sequence). Between the trimmed V and J ends, which lost 7 bases and 5 bases, there was a span of 15 bases. Here the CDR3 DNA reads TGTGCCAGCGGCCCCGGGACTCTTGAGACCCAGTACTTC. Its translation: CASGPGTLETQYF. The whole variable domain, remainder taken from reference TRBV5-5 and TRBJ2-5, is DAGVTQSPTHLIKTRGQQVTLRCSPISGHKSVSWYQQVLGQGPQFIFQYYEKEERGRGNFPDRFSARQFPNYSSELNVNALLLGDSALYLCASGPGTLETQYFGPGTRLLVL.

This clonotype was counted at least ten times. V usage is TRBV20-1 and J usage is TRBJ2-7; D is possibly TRBD1 (6 bases). The CDR3 extends over 19 amino acids. V lost 3 bases and J lost 2, with 29 bases in between. Germline V gene sequence: CDR1 DFQATT, CDR2 SNEGSKA (reference sequence). The CDR3 protein is CSASSMAQGIGLWAYEQYF. As DNA, the CDR3 is TGCAGTGCTAGTTCTATGGCACAGGGAATTGGGTTGTGGGCCTACGAGCAGTACTTC.

This clonotype has only a few counts. The chain carries TRBV5-1 and TRBJ1-1; D not certain. Trimming cost V 1 base and J 5 bases, with 9 bases left between them. CDR3 size: 13 residues. Germline lookup yields CDR1 SGHRS and CDR2 YFSETQ. CDR3 region: CASSLRVETEAFF. In DNA form, the CDR3 reads TGCGCCAGCAGCTTGAGAGTGGAGACTGAAGCTTTCTTT.

This clonotype has at least ten counts. V usage is TRBV5-6 and J usage is TRBJ1-3, with D hard to call. This CDR3 is built from 14 residues. V lost 1 base and J lost 4, with 9 bases in between. Germline V lookup: CDR1 SGHDT, CDR2 YYEEEE. The CDR3 protein is CASSLYGSGNTIYF. DNA of the CDR3: TGTGCCAGCAGCTTGTACGGGAGCGGAAACACCATATATTTT.

This clonotype was picked up many times. This chain uses TRBV20-1 with TRBJ1-5; no clear D. Germline V gene sequence: CDR1 DFQATT, CDR2 SNEGSKA (reference sequence). V was cut by 6 bases and J by 4 bases, with 10 bases left in between. The CDR3 totals 12 residues. CDR3 nucleotide sequence: TGCAGTGCCCGACATCTTAATCAGCCCCAGCATTTT. It encodes CSARHLNQPQHF.

This clonotype was counted between two and nine times. This sequence joins TRBV7-6 and TRBJ1-6; no clear D gene. Trimming left V 4 bases short and J 7 bases short, with 5 bases between. From germline, CDR1 is SGHVS and CDR2 FNYEAQ. The CDR3 is made up of 12 amino acids. The CDR3 bases are TGTGCCAGCAGCTCAGCAAATTCACCCCTCCACTTT. Its translation: CASSSANSPLHF.

This clonotype was counted many times. The chain links TRBV20-1 to TRBJ2-2, with D uncertain. The CDR3 covers 12 residues. Germline V gene lookup returns CDR1 DFQATT and CDR2 SNEGSKA (reference sequence). The V end was cut by 4 bases, the J end by 2 bases, with 5 bases between. The CDR3 coding sequence is TGCAGTGCTACCCTTAACACCGGGGAGCTGTTTTTT. Residues: CSATLNTGELFF.

This clonotype showed up many times. The V and J genes are TRBV6-2 or TRBV6-3 and TRBJ1-2, with a possible D match to TRBD1 (5 bases). In germline, CDR1 is MNHEY, CDR2 SVGEGT. The CDR3 has 15 amino acids. V lost 5 bases and J lost 8, with 21 bases in between. The CDR3 DNA sequence: TGTGCCAGCAGTGTACCGGGACGCAGTTTTCTGGGCTACACCTTC. This gives the protein CASSVPGRSFLGYTF.

This clonotype appeared many times. V and J are TRBV20-1 and TRBJ2-1, with TRBD2 identical over 9 bases. The junction had 7 bases not matched to a gene; V was cut back by 7 bases and J by 6 bases. Looked up from germline, CDR1 is DFQATT and CDR2 is SNEGSKA (reference sequence). CDR3 size: 13 residues. CDR3 region: CSGGLAGRNEQFF. CDR3 in DNA: TGCAGTGGGGGGCTAGCGGGGCGCAATGAGCAGTTCTTC.

Ten or more counts support this clonotype. The chain is built from TRBV5-1 and TRBJ1-1, with a possible D match to TRBD1 (6 bases). Germline CDR1 reads SGHRS; CDR2 reads YFSETQ. The CDR3 runs 14 residues. Trimming stripped 4 bases from V and 1 base from J, with 11 bases between. The DNA for the CDR3 is TGCGCCAGCAGCCGCCAGGGGCCGAACACTGAAGCTTTCTTT. Encoded protein: CASSRQGPNTEAFF.

This clonotype has a handful of counts. The rearrangement uses TRBV28 and TRBJ2-7, with 7 positions matching TRBD2. The germline gives CDR1 MDHEN, CDR2 SYDVKM. V was pared by 5 bases and J by 4 bases, with 14 bases of the junction left unmatched. The CDR3 loop spans 16 amino acids. The CDR3 is CASSPDVERDLYEQYF. CDR3 nucleotides: TGTGCCAGCAGTCCTGATGTCGAGCGGGATTTGTACGAGCAGTACTTC.

The table lists this clonotype with many counts. The genes are TRBV12-3 or TRBV12-4 and TRBJ2-2, with D unresolved. The CDR3 is 16 amino acids. V gave up 6 bases and J gave up 6 bases, with 20 bases separating them. The DNA of the CDR3 is TGTGCCAGCAGAAGAGGTTCCGAGGCTAACCCCGGGGAGCTGTTTTTT. This codes for CASRRGSEANPGELFF.

This clonotype occurred a few times. This sequence joins TRBV4-1 and TRBJ2-7; no clear D gene. Trimming pared 3 bases from V and 0 bases from J, leaving 12 bases between. Germline V lookup: CDR1 MGHRA, CDR2 YSYEKL. The CDR3 extends over 15 amino acids. The CDR3 nucleotides read TGCGCCAGCAGCCACCGCTTGGACGACTCCTACGAGCAGTACTTC. Its protein is CASSHRLDDSYEQYF.

The rearrangement links TRBV20-1 to TRBJ2-5; 10 bases fit TRBD2. Germline V gene lookup returns CDR1 DFQATT and CDR2 SNEGSKA (reference sequence). The length of the CDR3 is 16 residues. J lost 0 bases, V lost 3 bases, and 7 bases had no gene match. In DNA form, the CDR3 reads TGCAGTGCTAGGAAGAGCGGGGGGGCGTACCAAGAGACCCAGTACTTC. Amino acids: CSARKSGGAYQETQYF.

In its sample, this clonotype was seen many times. CDR3: CSALDRGPRQPQHF. CDR3 DNA: TGCAGTGCCTTGGACAGGGGGCCGAGGCAGCCCCAGCATTTT. The J gene is TRBJ1-5, the V gene TRBV20-1; 11 bases map to TRBD1. Germline CDR1 and CDR2: DFQATT and SNEGSKA (reference sequence). V was pared by 6 bases and J by 7 bases, with 8 bases of the junction left unmatched. This CDR3 has 14 residues.

The sample holds a few counts of this clonotype. V and J are TRBV5-1 and TRBJ1-1; no reliable D call. Germline lookup yields CDR1 SGHRS and CDR2 YFSETQ. V was pared by 4 bases and J by 3 bases, with 13 bases between. This CDR3 comprises 14 residues. The CDR3 sequence: CASSVARKDTEAFF. CDR3 nucleotide sequence: TGCGCCAGCAGCGTTGCTAGGAAGGACACTGAAGCTTTCTTT.

There are many counts of this clonotype. The genes are TRBV4-1 and TRBJ1-5; 7 bases match TRBD1. There are 15 residues in the CDR3. V dropped 1 base and J dropped 5; count of bases not matched to a gene: 5. Germline V CDR1 and CDR2: MGHRA, YSYEKL. Here the CDR3 reads CASSQVGGQYQPQHF. For the CDR3, the DNA is TGCGCCAGCAGCCAAGTAGGGGGACAGTATCAGCCCCAGCATTTT.

This clonotype was seen repeatedly, ten times or more. V usage is TRBV29-1 and J usage is TRBJ2-2, with TRBD1 as a possible D gene (6 bases). V was pared by 6 bases and J by 0 bases, with 11 bases between. The CDR3 extends over 14 amino acids. CDR1 and CDR2 from the germline V gene are SQVTM and ANQGSEA. For the CDR3, the DNA is TGCAGCGTGCGACAGGTCGCGAACACCGGGGAGCTGTTTTTT. It is translated as CSVRQVANTGELFF.

This clonotype showed up many times. V usage is TRBV2 and J usage is TRBJ1-1; the D is unclear. Germline CDR1 reads SNHLY; CDR2 reads FYNNEI. Trimming left V 4 bases short and J 4 bases short, with 13 bases between. This CDR3 comprises 14 residues. CDR3 bases: TGTGCCAGCAGTGGTTTAACACCTTCCACTGAAGCTTTCTTT. Translation gives CASSGLTPSTEAFF.

With respect to this clonotype: A read error is possible here, since a much larger clone lies one base away. The chain links TRBV20-1 to TRBJ2-7, with 13 bases lining up with TRBD2. With V trimmed by 3 bases and J by 5 bases, 1 base remained unmatched. Germline V gene sequence: CDR1 DFQATT, CDR2 SNEGSKA (reference sequence). This CDR3 contains 13 residues. CDR3 coding DNA: TGCAGTGCTAGCGGACTAGCGGGGGACGAGCAGTACTTC. It is translated as CSASGLAGDEQYF.

This clonotype was observed many times. The V and J genes are TRBV28 and TRBJ2-2; unclear D gene. This CDR3 has 14 amino acids. Germline values: CDR1 MDHEN, CDR2 SYDVKM. V was cut by 3 bases and J by 1 base, with 6 bases left in between. CDR3 in amino acids: CASSLRRNTGELFF. The DNA of the CDR3 is TGTGCCAGCAGTTTGCGCAGGAACACCGGGGAGCTGTTTTTT.